This T cell receptor (beta chain) was captured by sequencing in a study of blood T cell repertoires in COVID-19. Study-wide context: From T cells, B-cell-depleted T cells, or PBMCs came the material, which was cDNA or gDNA.

The CDR3 is 15 residues long. V shed 3 bases and J 3 bases; nucleotides not matched to a gene: 9. Looked up from germline, CDR1 is SGHNT and CDR2 is YYREEE (reference sequence). As originally analysed: Reference gene primer amplification gave estimated nucleated cell counts. Sequencing was performed with immunoSEQ multiplex PCR; in TCRdb, only in-frame clones are kept and a portion is missing. V, J and clone size are taken as reported in that table, and D and trimming were inferred from the DNA itself. Found here are fewer than 250,000 clones, around 92% of them singletons; the top ten hold roughly 8.4%. Participants were aged roughly 18 to 89 years from around 25 US areas.

The chain uses TRBV5-4 and TRBJ2-7; TRBD1 matches 7 bases. This clonotype was sampled from a woman younger than 35 who had recovered from COVID-19. Sequenced input: PBMCs or T cells enriched from blood (not recorded which). This CDR3 is CASSSRTGPHYEQYF. CDR3 DNA sequence: TGTGCCAGCAGCTCCCGGACAGGCCCCCACTACGAGCAGTACTTC.